This TCR beta chain stems from a study of early T cells in non-severe SARS-CoV-2 infection. About the research overall: Unpaired chains resulted from sequencing bulk RNA of unsorted whole blood.

Individual cDNA molecules carried attached unique molecular identifiers. TCRdb ran MiXCR on the 5' RACE reads and lists one entry per CDR3 protein. In the table there are about 39,000 distinct CDR3 sequences, less than 7% of which are singletons. Findings and limits, study-wide: Private and CD4 specificities were missed by VDJdb matching, which favored anti-spike CD8 responses.

This clonotype was detected ten times or more. Antigen unknown. This clonotype was obtained from an adult who was a healthcare worker with PCR-confirmed SARS-CoV-2 infection or an uninfected control (not recorded which). The specimen was whole blood, collected at baseline.

Here the CDR3 DNA reads TGTGCCAGCAGCTTCCTGCCGGCGGAGAGGCAGTACTTC. Its translation: CASSFLPAERQYF. The chain uses TRBV7-9 and TRBJ2-7; D unresolved. Germline assignment: CDR1 SEHNR and CDR2 FQNEAQ (reference sequence). The germline V and J ends were trimmed by 3 bases and 9 bases, with 15 bases remaining between them. This CDR3 spans 13 amino acids. Full variable domain (remainder filled in from reference TRBV7-9 and TRBJ2-7): DTGVSQNPRHKITKRGQNVTFRCDPISEHNRLYWYRQTLGQGPEFLTYFQNEAQLEKSRLLSDRFSAERPKGSFSTLEIQRTEQGDSAMYLCASSFLPAERQYFGPGTRLTVT.